This T cell receptor (beta chain) came from a study of T cells in Graves' hyperthyroidism and ophthalmopathy. For this clonotype: Its antigen is still unknown.

Findings and caveats of the study: Among clonotypes expanded in thyroid above 0.001, most were also found in blood.

Newly diagnosed patients aged 18 to 65 had hyperthyroidism of under 2 months' duration. Criteria for exclusion of patients were uncontrolled infection, other autoimmune disease, pregnancy or lactation. Each diagnosis drew on symptoms, thyroxine, TRAb, thyroid ultrasound and orbital computed tomography findings. The V end was cut by 5 bases, the J end by 4 bases, with 12 bases between. Germline loops: CDR1 SQVTM, CDR2 ANQGSEA. The CDR3 loop spans 12 amino acids. RNA transcripts served as the template for amplifying TCR beta CDR3 regions. The primer set for the first-round RT-PCR of the TCR CDR3 was HTBI. TCRdb itself ran the multiplex PCR reads through MiXCR, one entry per CDR3 protein. The sample has approximately 710,000 distinct CDR3 sequences; around a sixth are singletons.

The chain employs TRBV29-1 and TRBJ2-7; the D gene is possibly TRBD2 (5 bases). The sequenced sample was blood. This TCR was recovered from a man aged 50-60 years with Graves' hyperthyroidism. The CDR3: CSVMDSFYEQYF. The CDR3 DNA sequence: TGCAGCGTTATGGACTCCTTTTACGAGCAGTACTTC.